This T cell receptor (beta chain) was retrieved from a study of cytomegalovirus exposure and HLA in healthy donors. V dropped 3 bases and J dropped 5 bases, with 14 bases sitting between them. Germline loops: CDR1 MNHEY, CDR2 SMNVEV (reference sequence). The CDR3 totals 15 residues. Donors likely had unrecorded immune exposures despite being nominally healthy when sampled. The primer mix had 60 Vbeta and 13 Jbeta primers. Generated by immunoSEQ multiplex PCR, the TCRdb table keeps only in-frame clones and is missing some. The sample comprises 200,000 or so clones, less than 90% of which are singletons, and around 0.24% rests with the top ten.

The rearrangement links TRBV27 to TRBJ1-5; a weak D match, TRBD1 (5 bases). Sequencing was performed on PBMCs. This receptor was identified in a boy aged 5 to 17 in good health and CMV-seronegative. CDR3 in amino acids: CASSFVFGGDQPQHF. CDR3 nucleotides: TGTGCCAGCAGTTTCGTTTTCGGGGGGGATCAGCCCCAGCATTTT.